Listed here is a single T cell receptor (beta chain). The source of the sample is a study of blood T cell repertoires in COVID-19. Assay: immunoSEQ multiplex PCR; the TCRdb copy retains only in-frame clones and omits some. This table has about 320,000 clones, about 91% appearing once. Sequencing was done on a sample of peripheral blood. This clonotype originated in a woman aged 25 to 39 with COVID-19, enrolled during active disease.

This CDR3 is CASATGGLNYGYTF. The CDR3 DNA sequence: TGTGCCAGTGCAACAGGGGGCCTAAACTATGGCTACACCTTC. The J gene is TRBJ1-2, the V gene TRBV19; 9 bases are shared with TRBD1. CDR1 LNHDA and CDR2 SQIVND come from the germline V gene (reference sequence). J was trimmed by 2 bases and V by 8 bases; bases with no gene match: 6. This CDR3 has 14 residues.